This T cell receptor (beta chain) originates from a study of cytomegalovirus exposure and HLA in healthy donors. The CDR3 has 17 amino acids. In the PCR, 60 Vbeta and 13 Jbeta primers were used. Assay: immunoSEQ multiplex PCR; the TCRdb copy retains only in-frame clones and omits some. The table records around 70,000 clones, around 76% of them present only once. Study-level findings and limits: Per published reports, the classifier diagnosed cytomegalovirus status with high specificity and sensitivity. Researchers reported from a later analysis that most CMV-associated TCR beta chains appeared HLA-restricted. V segments that were indistinguishable, TRBV6-2 and TRBV6-3 among them, were omitted from analysis.

Concerning this clone itself: Its antigen is not identified.

The chain employs TRBV12-2 and TRBJ2-1; the table's TRBD2 call for D was not verified on the DNA. TRBV12-2 constitutes a pseudogene. This receptor was taken from a male donor in good health and CMV-seropositive. The sample consisted of PBMCs. The CDR3 DNA reads TGTGCAAGTCGCTTAAACCCCGCGGGAGTTCTACACAATGAGCAGTTCTTC. Encoded protein: CASRLNPAGVLHNEQFF.